These 28 T cell receptor beta chains were sequenced from one sample in a study of regulatory T cells in long-lasting Graves disease (dated by TCRdb to the early 2020s). Library preparation used multiplex PCR. Sequenced using an Illumina HiSeq 4000. iRepertoire HTBI primers and Arm-PCR amplification of CDR3 regions were used to construct TCR beta libraries. TCRdb cleaned the public reads at Q25 with fastp, built clones with MiXCR and kept in-frame beta chains. Under each unique CDR3 protein, matching rows form one entry showing the most common genes and DNA. The sample table records about 200,000 distinct CDR3 sequences; 18% of these occur just once. The ten most abundant clones make up around 20% of the sample. In light of the paper, this sample's time point label describes: newly diagnosed GD, antithyroid drugs for less than 3 months. For both TCR sequencing and RNA sequencing, RNA was extracted from PBMCs using TRIzol.

The sequencing used peripheral blood mononuclear cells (PBMCs), collected at new diagnosis, from a patient treated with antithyroid drugs. These receptors were collected from a female donor with Graves disease.

The chain couples TRBV6-2 or TRBV6-3 to TRBJ1-2; D ambiguous. The CDR3 spans 12 residues. V lost 5 bases to trimming and J lost 4 bases, with 8 bases between them. Germline-derived CDR1 and CDR2 are MNHEY and SVGEGT. CDR3 sequence reads: CASSAGLYGYTF. The CDR3, as DNA: TGTGCCAGCAGTGCCGGCCTCTATGGCTACACCTTC.

There are many counts of this clonotype. The chain links TRBV2 to TRBJ1-2, with D perhaps matching TRBD1 (5 bases). Germline V gives CDR1 SNHLY, CDR2 FYNNEI. This CDR3 comprises 13 residues. The V and J ends lost 7 bases and 2 bases respectively, with 11 bases between them. The CDR3 DNA reads as TGTGCCAGCAACTGGGGGGGGAACTATGGCTACACCTTC. It yields the protein CASNWGGNYGYTF.

A remark on this clonotype: A read error may be the cause here, since a much bigger clone is one base away. The V gene is TRBV13, the J gene TRBJ2-4; D perhaps matches TRBD1 (5 bases). There are 14 residues in the CDR3. Looked up from germline, CDR1 is PRHDT and CDR2 is FYEKMQ (reference sequence). This chain's CDR3 is CASSRSQGWNIRYF. The CDR3 DNA is TGTGCCAGCAGCCGATCCCAGGGATGGAACATTCGGTACTTC.

This clonotype was seen ten or more times. The rearrangement joins TRBV7-2 to TRBJ2-3; no firm D call. Trimming removed 3 bases from V and 5 bases from J, with 12 bases in between. Germline loops: CDR1 SGHTA, CDR2 FQGNSA. The CDR3 sequence is 14 residues long. In DNA, the CDR3 is TGTGCCAGCAGCTTGCCCCAAGGTGTAGATACGCAGTATTTT. Encoded protein: CASSLPQGVDTQYF.

This clonotype was counted ten times or more. CDR3 nucleotides: TGTGCCATCAGTGAGAGCAATCAGCCCCAGCATTTT. It encodes CAISESNQPQHF. V and J are TRBV10-3 and TRBJ1-5; D is undetermined. CDR3 length equals 12 residues. V lost 2 bases and J lost 1, with 0 bases in between. Germline lookup yields CDR1 ENHRY and CDR2 SYGVKD.

Of note for this clonotype: The junction departs from the called germline gene at one end, perhaps through a read error. The chain joins TRBV20-1 to TRBJ2-1; TRBD1 or TRBD2 may be the D gene (5 bases each). CDR1 is DFQATT, CDR2 SNEGSKA, per germline (reference sequence). The CDR3 has 12 residues. The CDR3: CSARAPGDRPIF. CDR3 in DNA: TGCAGTGCTAGAGCCCCCGGGGACCGTCCTATCTTC.

In this sample, this clonotype turned up a few times. This chain connects TRBV24-1 to TRBJ2-1; 9 bases are shared with TRBD2. Germline CDR1 is KGHDR and CDR2 is SFDVKD. The CDR3 sequence is 16 residues long. The trim removed 4 bases at V and 1 base at J, leaving 4 bases unmatched. The CDR3 region is CATSDSTSGSYNEQFF. CDR3 in DNA: TGTGCCACCAGTGACTCTACTAGCGGGTCCTACAATGAGCAGTTCTTC.

This clonotype was seen repeatedly, ten times or more. The gene calls are TRBV18 and TRBJ2-1; tentative D call: TRBD2 (5 bases). Germline loops: CDR1 KGHSH, CDR2 LQKENI. Deletions cut 6 bases from V and 5 bases from J, with 11 bases between. The CDR3 totals 13 residues. CDR3: CASSASGDNEQFF. Written as DNA, the CDR3 is TGTGCCAGCTCCGCCTCCGGGGACAATGAGCAGTTCTTC.

As to this clonotype: At one of its ends the junction is not consistent with the germline gene, which may arise from a read error. The chain joins TRBV18 to TRBJ1-4, with 8 bases fitting TRBD1. This CDR3 comprises 15 residues. Germline V gives CDR1 KGHSH, CDR2 LQKENI. The CDR3 protein is CASSPSQGADEKLVF. CDR3 nucleotides: TGTGCCAGCTCACCTTCTCAGGGGGCAGATGAAAAACTGGTTTTT.

This chain uses TRBV7-3 with TRBJ2-2, with TRBD2 as a possible D gene (5 bases). The V end lost 5 bases, the J end lost 7 bases, and 11 bases lay between the germline ends. The germline V gene has CDR1 SGHTA and CDR2 FQGTGA. The CDR3 covers 13 residues. In DNA form, the CDR3 reads TGTGCCAGCAGCCAATTGGCGGGCGGGGAGCTGTTTTTT. This codes for CASSQLAGGELFF.

This clonotype was seen at least ten times. The chain joins TRBV10-3 to TRBJ2-3, with D hard to call. The CDR3 sequence is 12 residues long. Between the trimmed V and J ends, which lost 3 bases and 4 bases, there was a span of 5 bases. Germline lookup yields CDR1 ENHRY and CDR2 SYGVKD. CDR3 in DNA: TGTGCCATCAGTGATTCCGCAGATACGCAGTATTTT. Amino acids: CAISDSADTQYF.

This clonotype occurred many times. V is TRBV10-3 and J is TRBJ2-1, with 9 bases lining up with TRBD1. Trimming took 3 bases from V and 5 from J; bases not matched to a gene: 5. Per germline, CDR1 ENHRY and CDR2 SYGVKD. CDR3 length: 15 residues. CDR3 loop: CAISDSGTGHNEQFF. CDR3 nucleotides: TGTGCCATCAGTGATTCGGGGACAGGGCACAATGAGCAGTTCTTC.

Ten or more counts support this clonotype. This chain links TRBV12-3 or TRBV12-4 with TRBJ1-4; D not resolved. Trimming pared 1 base from V and 12 bases from J, leaving 6 bases between. The CDR3 sequence is 11 residues long. The CDR3 DNA follows: TGTGCCAGCAGTTTAGATGTGGAACTGTTTTTT. As protein: CASSLDVELFF.

As to this clonotype: This may come from a read error, since a much larger clone is one base off. The chain combines TRBV6-1 with TRBJ2-7; D is uncertain. Germline values: CDR1 MNHNS, CDR2 SASEGT. CDR3 length: 15 residues. The DNA for the CDR3 is TGTGCCGGCAGTGTCGACGCCCCGGGCTCCTACGAGCAGTACTTC. Amino acids: CAGSVDAPGSYEQYF.

V is TRBV7-3 and J is TRBJ2-1; 8 nucleotides line up with TRBD2. The CDR3 loop spans 15 amino acids. Germline values: CDR1 SGHTA, CDR2 FQGTGA. Losses at the gene ends were 6 bases for V and 0 bases for J; bases not matched to a gene: 4. The CDR3 loop reads CASRLSGGSYNEQFF. DNA of the CDR3: TGTGCCAGCAGGCTCAGCGGGGGCTCCTACAATGAGCAGTTCTTC.

Remarks on this clonotype: A read error may explain this, as a much larger clone is one base away. The chain has TRBV2 and TRBJ2-7; D is perhaps TRBD2 (5 bases). CDR3 size: 13 residues. Germline loops: CDR1 SNHLY, CDR2 FYNNEI. Trimming pared 4 bases from V and 0 bases from J, leaving 7 bases between. The CDR3 DNA is TGTGCCAGCAGTGGAGGGAGCTCCTACGAGCAGTACTTC. Its translation is CASSGGSSYEQYF.

There are many counts of this clonotype. The chain recombines TRBV2 with TRBJ2-5, with D perhaps TRBD1 or TRBD2 (5 bases each). The CDR3 spans 13 residues. Germline-derived CDR1 and CDR2 are SNHLY and FYNNEI. The ends were cut back, 5 bases at V and 4 bases at J, with 11 bases in the middle. CDR3 DNA: TGTGCCAGCAGTACGGGGCTCGCAGAGACCCAGTACTTC. Translation: CASSTGLAETQYF.

This clonotype was seen ten or more times. The chain uses TRBV2 and TRBJ2-1, with 8 bases matching TRBD2. J gave up 9 bases and V 3 bases, and 4 bases lay outside the gene matches. Germline loops: CDR1 SNHLY, CDR2 FYNNEI. The CDR3 totals 13 residues. This CDR3 reads CASSERGLGEQFF. For the CDR3, the DNA is TGTGCCAGCAGTGAGAGGGGACTAGGTGAGCAGTTCTTC. Full variable domain (rest looked up from reference TRBV2 and TRBJ2-1): EPEVTQTPSHQVTQMGQEVILRCVPISNHLYFYWYRQILGQKVEFLVSFYNNEISEKSEIFDDQFSVERPDGSNFTLKIRSTKLEDSAMYFCASSERGLGEQFFGPGTRLTVL.

This clonotype was seen at least ten times. The chain couples TRBV20-1 to TRBJ2-3; D might be TRBD1 (6 bases). The better agreement between TRBJ2-5 and the DNA end casts doubt on the J call. Per the germline V gene, CDR1 is DFQATT and CDR2 is SNEGSKA (reference sequence). CDR3 size: 15 residues. This CDR3 reads CSARTAGANGETQYF. CDR3 DNA sequence: TGCAGTGCTAGAACGGCAGGGGCAAATGGGGAGACCCAGTACTTC.

This clonotype came up many times. In nucleotides, the CDR3 is TGTGCCAGCTCATCTCTTAGCGGCCAATTCTCCTACGAGCAGTACTTC. Its protein product is CASSSLSGQFSYEQYF. The chain joins TRBV18 to TRBJ2-7, with a weak D call TRBD2 (6 bases). This CDR3 is 16 amino acids long. Trimming took 5 bases from V and 0 from J, leaving 17 bases between them. CDR1 and CDR2 from the germline V gene are KGHSH and LQKENI.

This clonotype occurred many times. This rearrangement joins TRBV7-8 to TRBJ2-2; D gene ambiguous. CDR3 length equals 14 residues. V lost 2 bases and J 0 bases, leaving 4 bases between the germline ends. Germline loops: CDR1 SGHVS, CDR2 FQNEAQ. This CDR3 is CASSLRANTGELFF. DNA for the CDR3: TGTGCCAGCAGCTTAAGAGCGAACACCGGGGAGCTGTTTTTT.

This clonotype was found once. The CDR3 region has the DNA TGTGCCAGCAGCAGAGGGACAGGGGAGGAGACCCAGTACTTC. Encoded protein: CASSRGTGEETQYF. This chain connects TRBV7-2 to TRBJ2-5; 10 nucleotides align to TRBD1. There are 14 residues in the CDR3. Germline V gives CDR1 SGHTA, CDR2 FQGNSA. V was clipped by 5 bases and J by 5 bases; unmatched bases: 5.

With regard to this clonotype: Since a much larger clone is just one base distant, this may be a read error. This rearrangement joins TRBV19 to TRBJ1-1; 7 bases map to TRBD1. Germline V lookup: CDR1 LNHDA, CDR2 SQIVND (reference sequence). The CDR3 covers 16 residues. CDR3 DNA sequence: TGTGCCAGTAGTCCTCGGACAGGCGGTGGGAACACTGAAACTTTCTTT. It yields the protein CASSPRTGGGNTETFF.

This clonotype was observed many times. J is TRBJ2-1 and V is TRBV27; 13 nucleotides align to TRBD2. The germline V gene encodes CDR1 MNHEY and CDR2 SMNVEV (reference sequence). The CDR3 has 15 residues. V trimming: 4 bases; J trimming: 7 bases; junction bases outside the gene matches: 4. The CDR3 region is CASSSTSGRRNEQFF. The CDR3 DNA reads TGTGCCAGCAGTTCGACTAGCGGGAGGAGGAATGAGCAGTTCTTC.

This clonotype was recorded at least ten times. The chain joins TRBV20-1 to TRBJ1-2; 8 nucleotides match TRBD1. Per germline, CDR1 DFQATT and CDR2 SNEGSKA (reference sequence). V lost 0 bases and J lost 4; bases outside the gene matches: 1. The CDR3 is 13 residues long. The CDR3 DNA follows: TGCAGTGCTAGAGATACAGGGGGCTATGGCTACACCTTC. As protein: CSARDTGGYGYTF.

Comments on this clonotype: With only one base between it and a far larger clone, this is likely a read error. This CDR3 is missing its conserved last phenylalanine or tryptophan, likely due to a read error. The chain recombines TRBV11-2 with TRBJ2-3, with 8 bases fitting TRBD2. J was trimmed by 0 bases and V by 3 bases; bases with no gene match: 8. Germline CDR1 reads SGHAT; CDR2 reads FQNNGV. The length of the CDR3 is 17 residues. CDR3 loop: CASSLLASGSSTDTQYL. DNA for the CDR3: TGTGCCAGCAGCTTGCTCGCTAGCGGGTCGAGCACAGATACGCAGTATTTG.

This clonotype occurred many times. The rearrangement links TRBV20-1 to TRBJ1-5, with 9 bases identical to TRBD1. V lost 3 bases, J lost 4 bases, and 4 bases stayed unmatched. The CDR3 extends over 14 amino acids. The V gene's germline CDR1 is DFQATT and CDR2 SNEGSKA (reference sequence). CDR3 residues: CSASSGQGNQPQHF. For the CDR3, the DNA is TGCAGTGCTAGTAGCGGACAGGGGAATCAGCCCCAGCATTTT.

This clonotype was seen ten or more times. The chain couples TRBV19 to TRBJ2-7, with D tentatively TRBD2 (5 bases). Trimming cost V 3 bases and J 2 bases, with 11 bases left between them. Germline V gene lookup returns CDR1 LNHDA and CDR2 SQIVND (reference sequence). The CDR3 sequence is 14 residues long. Here the CDR3 reads CASSIDREPYEQYF. The CDR3 nucleotides are TGTGCCAGTAGTATTGACCGGGAACCCTACGAGCAGTACTTC.